Sequencing of this T cell receptor beta chain was carried out in a study of CD8 T cells in ankylosing spondylitis. Whole-study findings and limits: Ankylosing spondylitis blood seemed to carry a telltale TCR beta motif made of seven or eight highly homologous variants.

The CDR3 is 17 amino acids. CDR1 LGHDT and CDR2 YNNKEL come from the germline V gene (reference sequence). With V trimmed by 4 bases and J by 0 bases, 11 bases remained unmatched. Each CDR3 protein is one row after TCRdb ran MiXCR on the 5' RACE reads. The repertoire holds 650,000 to 800,000 distinct CDR3 sequences, with under 20% as singletons. With respect to this clonotype: What it binds is not known.

This chain joins TRBV3-1 and TRBJ2-7; 8 bases are a match to TRBD2. This sequence originates from a male donor with ankylosing spondylitis. Sequencing was carried out using blood, either unsorted or a sorted T cell fraction (not recorded which). CDR3 nucleotides: TGTGCCAGCAGCCTACTCGGAGGCGGGGGGCCCTCCTACGAGCAGTACTTC. Its protein product is CASSLLGGGGPSYEQYF.